This entry is about one T cell receptor (beta chain). The antigen remains unidentified. This specimen comes from a study of T-cell reconstitution after alpha-beta-depleted transplantation in children. Findings and limits, study-wide: Reported findings indicate that, about two months after transplant, alpha-beta T cells came from several hundred expanded clones, which were derived from non-depleted graft cells. When one year had passed after transplant, most T-cell counts and diversity came from newly produced T cells. Recipient T cells and thymic progenitors that survived were the source of the high TCRbeta diversity seen at day 60 in some patients.

Unique molecular identifiers were used in preparing the TCRbeta library. Via MiXCR, TCRdb re-called the PCR reads, giving one row per CDR3 protein. The sample consists of 780,000 or so distinct CDR3 sequences, under 20% of them appearing once. Germline CDR1 and CDR2: SGHRS and YFSETQ. Trimming removed 0 bases from V and 12 bases from J; junction bases left unmatched: 4. The CDR3 has 14 residues. This sequence originates from a male patient aged 10 to 17 who had a stem cell transplant for acute lymphoblastic leukemia, so the T cells may come from the graft donor. The chain employs TRBV5-1 and TRBJ2-1; TRBD2 matches at 12 bases. The sample was PBMCs, mostly from graft donor cells, taken 360 days after TCRalphabeta/CD19-depleted stem cell transplant. The CDR3 loop reads CASSLDRTSGAQFF. The DNA of the CDR3 is TGCGCCAGCAGCTTGGACCGGACTAGCGGGGCGCAGTTCTTC.